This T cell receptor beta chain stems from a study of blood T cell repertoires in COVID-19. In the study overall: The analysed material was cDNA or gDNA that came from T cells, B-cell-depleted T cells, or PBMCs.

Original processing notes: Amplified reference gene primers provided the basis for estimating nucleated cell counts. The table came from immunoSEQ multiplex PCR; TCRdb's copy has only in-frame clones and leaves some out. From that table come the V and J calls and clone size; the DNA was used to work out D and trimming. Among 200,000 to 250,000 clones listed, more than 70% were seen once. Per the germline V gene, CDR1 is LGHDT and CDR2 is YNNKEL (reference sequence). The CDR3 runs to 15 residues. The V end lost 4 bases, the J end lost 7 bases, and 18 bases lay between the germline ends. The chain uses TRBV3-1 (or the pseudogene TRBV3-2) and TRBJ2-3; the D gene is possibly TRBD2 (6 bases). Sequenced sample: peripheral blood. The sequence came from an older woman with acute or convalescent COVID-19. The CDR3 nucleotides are TGTGCCAGCAGCCCAAAGGACGCGGGATCCTATACGCAGTATTTT. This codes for CASSPKDAGSYTQYF.